This T cell receptor beta chain was captured in a study of shared clonotypes between healthy human individuals. Study outcomes and limitations: Generation of non-shared clonotypes was less probable than generation of clonotypes shared by all four donors.

Unmatched junction bases numbered 10, after V lost 5 bases and J lost 3 bases. The CDR3 length is 16 residues. Germline CDR1 reads SGHAT; CDR2 reads FQNNGV. TCRdb keeps only in-frame clones here, not all; method: immunoSEQ multiplex PCR. Found here are under 1,900,000 clones, just under 99% of them singletons; the top ten hold roughly 0.36%. A note on this clone: Its target is not known.

Sequencing was performed on naive CD4+ T cells sorted from blood. Subset specified: CD45RA+ positively selected. The V call is TRBV11-2, the J call TRBJ2-1; the match to TRBD1 covers 7 bases. This clonotype was obtained from a man aged 30 to 45 in good health. For the CDR3, the DNA is TGTGCCAGCAGCAATATAGTCGGGACAGACTACAATGAGCAGTTCTTC. Translation: CASSNIVGTDYNEQFF.